This T cell receptor (beta chain) was recovered during a study of T cell changes during pregnancy in multiple sclerosis. The data were produced by immunoSEQ multiplex PCR, yet TCRdb's version contains in-frame clones alone and is incomplete. The sample carries nearly 25,000 clones, approximately 90% recorded once. The germline CDR1 and CDR2 sequences are SEHNR and FQNEAQ (reference sequence). This CDR3 is 14 amino acids long. J lost 7 bases, V lost 3 bases, and 7 bases had no gene match. Sample: CD4+ T cells from peripheral blood mononuclear cells, taken in the first trimester of pregnancy. This chain connects TRBV7-9 to TRBJ1-1, with 8 bases aligning to TRBD1. This sequence was found in a female donor in good health, enrolled as a control in a pregnancy study. CDR3 bases: TGTGCCAGCAGCTTTAGACAGGGGATGGATGAAGCTTTCTTT. It is translated as CASSFRQGMDEAFF.